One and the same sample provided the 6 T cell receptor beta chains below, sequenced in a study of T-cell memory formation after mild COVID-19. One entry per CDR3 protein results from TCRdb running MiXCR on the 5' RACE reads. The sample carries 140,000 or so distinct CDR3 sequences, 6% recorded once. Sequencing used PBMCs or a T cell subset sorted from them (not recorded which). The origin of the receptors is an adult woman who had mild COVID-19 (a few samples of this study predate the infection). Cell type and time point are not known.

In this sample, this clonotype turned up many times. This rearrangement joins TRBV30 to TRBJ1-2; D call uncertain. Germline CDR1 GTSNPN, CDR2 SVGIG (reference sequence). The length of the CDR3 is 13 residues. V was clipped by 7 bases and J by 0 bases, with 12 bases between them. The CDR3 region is CALRISANYGYTF. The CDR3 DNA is TGTGCCTTGCGTATATCCGCTAACTATGGCTACACCTTC.

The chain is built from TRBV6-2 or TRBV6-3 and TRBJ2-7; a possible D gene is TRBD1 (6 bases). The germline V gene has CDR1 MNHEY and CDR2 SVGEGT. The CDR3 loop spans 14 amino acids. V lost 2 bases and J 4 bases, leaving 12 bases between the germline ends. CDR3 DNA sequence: TGTGCCAGCAGTTACGACAGGCCTCCGTACGAGCAGTACTTC. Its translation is CASSYDRPPYEQYF.

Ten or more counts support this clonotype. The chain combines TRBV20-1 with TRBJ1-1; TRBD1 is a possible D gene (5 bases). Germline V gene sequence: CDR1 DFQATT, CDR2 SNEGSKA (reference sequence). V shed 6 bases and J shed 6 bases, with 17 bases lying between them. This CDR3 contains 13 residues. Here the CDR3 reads CSARDGKRAEAFF. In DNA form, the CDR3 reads TGCAGTGCCAGGGACGGGAAGCGGGCTGAAGCTTTCTTT.

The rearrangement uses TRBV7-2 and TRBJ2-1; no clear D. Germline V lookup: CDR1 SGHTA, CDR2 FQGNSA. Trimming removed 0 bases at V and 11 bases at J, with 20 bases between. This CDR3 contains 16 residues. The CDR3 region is CASSLAAAEALTKQFF. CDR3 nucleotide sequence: TGTGCCAGCAGCTTAGCCGCGGCAGAAGCTCTTACCAAGCAGTTCTTC.

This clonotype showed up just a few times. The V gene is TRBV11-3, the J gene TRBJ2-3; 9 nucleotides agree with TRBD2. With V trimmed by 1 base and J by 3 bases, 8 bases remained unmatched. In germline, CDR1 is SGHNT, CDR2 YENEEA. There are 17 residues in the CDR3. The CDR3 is CASSLGTAGGRTDTQYF. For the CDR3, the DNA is TGTGCCAGCAGCTTAGGGACAGCGGGGGGAAGAACAGATACGCAGTATTTT.

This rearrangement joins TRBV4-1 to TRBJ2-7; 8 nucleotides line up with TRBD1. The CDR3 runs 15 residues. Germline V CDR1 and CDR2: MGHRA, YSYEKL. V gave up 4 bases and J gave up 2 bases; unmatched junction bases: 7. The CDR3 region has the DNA TGCGCCAGCAGCCTCCTGGGGACAGGTCCCTACGAGCAGTACTTC. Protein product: CASSLLGTGPYEQYF.